This is a list of T cell receptor beta chains from one sample in a study of blood T cell repertoires in COVID-19. The data were produced by immunoSEQ multiplex PCR, yet TCRdb's version contains in-frame clones alone and is incomplete. Of about 110,000 clones detected, over 60% appear once; the ten largest clones hold about 4.1%. Sequences were obtained from peripheral blood. The receptors here all came from a human donor in a cohort sampled during active or convalescent COVID-19. The CDR3 runs from the conserved cysteine through the conserved F or W. A D gene is named only where the DNA matches it firmly. Not all rows give a size; the values are once, few, many and, for expanded clones, a class.

J: TRBJ2-3
D: TRBD2
size: .
V: TRBV4-3
DNA: TGCGCCAGCAGCCAAGAACTAGCGGGGGGTTCAGATACGCAGTATTTT
CDR3: CASSQELAGGSDTQYF

J: TRBJ1-2
D: TRBD1
size: medium-sized
V: TRBV7-6
DNA: TGTGCCAGCAGCCAATACCCACAGGGGATCTATGGCTACACCTTC
CDR3: CASSQYPQGIYGYTF

J: TRBJ1-5
D: TRBD1
size: few
V: TRBV7-2
DNA: TGTGCCAGCAGCAGCCGGGACAGGACCATAAATAGCAATCAGCCCCAGCATTTT
CDR3: CASSSRDRTINSNQPQHF

J: TRBJ2-1
D: .
size: few
V: TRBV11-2
DNA: TGTGCCAGCAGCAGGGGAGGCTCCTACAATGAGCAGTTCTTC
CDR3: CASSRGGSYNEQFF

J: TRBJ1-1
D: TRBD1
size: .
V: TRBV13
DNA: TGTGCCAGCAGCGAACGGGACAGGGCAATGAACACTGAAGCTTTCTTT
CDR3: CASSERDRAMNTEAFF

J: TRBJ2-1
D: TRBD2
size: few
V: TRBV7-2
DNA: TGTGCCAGCAGCTTAGTGCTAGCGGGATTCTACAATGAGCAGTTCTTC
CDR3: CASSLVLAGFYNEQFF

J: TRBJ2-3
D: TRBD1
size: .
V: TRBV7-3
DNA: TGTGCCAGCAGCTTATACGGGACAGGGTTCCCAGATACGCAGTATTTT
CDR3: CASSLYGTGFPDTQYF

J: TRBJ2-5
D: .
size: .
V: TRBV24-1
DNA: TGTGCCACCAGAGGAAGAACCCAGGAAGAGACCCAGTACTTC
CDR3: CATRGRTQEETQYF

J: TRBJ2-7
D: .
size: once
V: TRBV6-5
DNA: TGTGCCAGCAGTTACGACGGGGGGCGGCCCTACGAGCAGTACTTC
CDR3: CASSYDGGRPYEQYF

J: TRBJ2-5
D: TRBD1
size: .
V: TRBV7-2
DNA: TGTGCCAGCAGCAGGAGGGACAGGGGTTGGGGAGGTGCAGAGACCCAGTACTTC
CDR3: CASSRRDRGWGGAETQYF

J: TRBJ2-1
D: .
size: .
V: TRBV5-4
DNA: TGTGCCAGCAGCTTGGACTCCCCGTCCTACAATGAGCAGTTCTTC
CDR3: CASSLDSPSYNEQFF

J: TRBJ2-1
D: TRBD2
size: few
V: TRBV10-3
DNA: TGTGCCATCAGTGATGTTATAGCGGGGGCCGAGCAGTTCTTC
CDR3: CAISDVIAGAEQFF

J: TRBJ1-4
D: TRBD1
size: .
V: TRBV6-6
DNA: TGTGCCAGCACCGGGATCAACAGGGGGAATGAAAAACTGTTTTTT
CDR3: CASTGINRGNEKLFF

J: TRBJ2-2
D: TRBD1
size: .
V: TRBV9
DNA: TGTGCCAGCAGCGTAGGGGTCAGGGGGCTGAGGACCGGGGAGCTGTTTTTT
CDR3: CASSVGVRGLRTGELFF

J: TRBJ1-1
D: .
size: .
V: TRBV6-5
DNA: TGTGCCAGCAGTTACGGGAGTCGGATGAACACTGAAGCTTTCTTT
CDR3: CASSYGSRMNTEAFF

J: TRBJ2-7
D: TRBD1
size: .
V: TRBV5-1
DNA: TGCGCCAGCAGCGGGGGACAGACCTACGAGCAGTACTTC
CDR3: CASSGGQTYEQYF

J: TRBJ2-6
D: .
size: .
V: TRBV7-3
DNA: TGTGCCAGCAGCCCCCGGACTCCCCGGTCTGGGGCCAACGTCCTGACTTTC
CDR3: CASSPRTPRSGANVLTF